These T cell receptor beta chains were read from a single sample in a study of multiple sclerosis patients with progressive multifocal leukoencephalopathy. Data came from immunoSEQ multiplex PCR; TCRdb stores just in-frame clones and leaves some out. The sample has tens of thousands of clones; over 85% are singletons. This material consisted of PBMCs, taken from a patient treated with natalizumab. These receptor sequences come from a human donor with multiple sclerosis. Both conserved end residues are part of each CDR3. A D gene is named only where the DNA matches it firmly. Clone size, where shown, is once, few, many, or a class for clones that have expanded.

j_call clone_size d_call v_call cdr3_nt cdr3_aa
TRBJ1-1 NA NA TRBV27 TGTGCCAGCAGTCTCGACTTCGGCTCGAACACTGAAGCTTTCTTT CASSLDFGSNTEAFF
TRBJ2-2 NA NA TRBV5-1 TGCGCCAGCAGCTTGACCGGGACTCTAAACACCGGGGAGCTGTTTTTT CASSLTGTLNTGELFF
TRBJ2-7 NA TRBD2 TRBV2 TGTGCCAGCAGTGCGACTAGCGGGCGTTACGAGCAGTACTTC CASSATSGRYEQYF
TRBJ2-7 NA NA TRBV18 TGTGCCAGCTCACCGGGCCCCATGGAGCAGTACTTC CASSPGPMEQYF
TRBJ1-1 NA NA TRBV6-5 TGTGCCAGCACCCGTGGGTGGGGGGCAAACACTGAAGCTTTCTTT CASTRGWGANTEAFF
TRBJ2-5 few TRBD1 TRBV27 TGTGCCAGCAGACTTGCTACGACAGGGGGCGAGACCCAGTACTTC CASRLATTGGETQYF
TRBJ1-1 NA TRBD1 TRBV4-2 TGTGCCAGCAGCCAAGTTTGGGACAGGGGTGTTGCTTTCTTT CASSQVWDRGVAFF
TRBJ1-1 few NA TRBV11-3 TGTGCCAGCAGCTTAGGTCCGAACACTGAAGCTTTCTTT CASSLGPNTEAFF
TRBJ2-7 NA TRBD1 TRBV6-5 TGTGCCAGCAGTTACTTGGGGACAGGGCTATCCTACGAGCAGTACTTC CASSYLGTGLSYEQYF
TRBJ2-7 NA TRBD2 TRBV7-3 TGTGCCAGCAGCTTAAGCCTAACCGGGACTAGCATCATTTACGAGCAGTACTTC CASSLSLTGTSIIYEQYF
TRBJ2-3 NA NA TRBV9 TGTGCCAGCAACGAGGGACTGGGACTCACAGATACGCAGTATTTT CASNEGLGLTDTQYF
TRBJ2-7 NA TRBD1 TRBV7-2 TGTGCCAGCAGCTTAGTGGGACAGGTGGACGAGCAGTACTTC CASSLVGQVDEQYF
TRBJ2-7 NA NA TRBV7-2 TGTGCCAGCAGCTTCACTCTTTACTACGAGCAGTACTTC CASSFTLYYEQYF
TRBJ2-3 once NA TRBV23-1 TGCGCCAGCAGTCAACTGTTGGTCAGGAGTGGGAATCAGCCCCAGTATTTT CASSQLLVRSGNQPQYF
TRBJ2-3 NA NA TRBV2 TGTGCCAGCAGTCCGGGACCGAGCACAGATACGCAGTATTTT CASSPGPSTDTQYF
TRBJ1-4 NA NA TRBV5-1 TGCGCCAGCACTCTGGGTGGTACTAATGAAAAACTGTTTTTT CASTLGGTNEKLFF
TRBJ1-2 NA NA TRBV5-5 TGTGCCAGCAGCTTCGGATTGGCAGGGAGAGACTATGGCTACACCTTC CASSFGLAGRDYGYTF
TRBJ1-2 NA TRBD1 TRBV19 TGTGCCAGTAGTATAACGGGACAGGGAATGCGAGGCTACACCTTC CASSITGQGMRGYTF
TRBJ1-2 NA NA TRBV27 TGTGCCAGCAGTGACGAGATACGGGGCACGGGCTACACCTTC CASSDEIRGTGYTF
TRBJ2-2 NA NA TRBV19 TGTGCCAGTCCCAAACCGGGGACGAACACCGGGGAGCTGTTTTTT CASPKPGTNTGELFF
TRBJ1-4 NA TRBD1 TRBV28 TGTGCCAGCAGGCAGACAGGGGTTGAAAAACTGTTTTTT CASRQTGVEKLFF
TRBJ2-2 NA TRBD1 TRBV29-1 TGCAGCGTCCGGGACAGGGCAAACACCGGGGAGCTGTTTTTT CSVRDRANTGELFF